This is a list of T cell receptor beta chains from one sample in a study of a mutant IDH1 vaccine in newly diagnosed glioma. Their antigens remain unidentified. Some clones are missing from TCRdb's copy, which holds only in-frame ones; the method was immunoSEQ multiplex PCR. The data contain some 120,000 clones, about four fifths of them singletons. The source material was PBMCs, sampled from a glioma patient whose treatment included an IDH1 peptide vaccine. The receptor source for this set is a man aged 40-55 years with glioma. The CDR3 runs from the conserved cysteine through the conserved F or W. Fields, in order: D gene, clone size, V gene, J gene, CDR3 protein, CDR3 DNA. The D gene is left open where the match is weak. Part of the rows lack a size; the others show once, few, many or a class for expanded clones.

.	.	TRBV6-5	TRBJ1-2	CASRPLEGRFGYTF	TGTGCCAGCAGGCCTTTGGAGGGAAGGTTTGGCTACACCTTC
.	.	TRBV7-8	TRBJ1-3	CASSPFRVTGNTIYF	TGTGCCAGCAGCCCCTTCAGGGTCACTGGAAACACCATATATTTT
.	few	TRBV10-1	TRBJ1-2	CASSSGYGYTF	TGCGCCAGCAGTTCAGGCTATGGCTACACCTTC
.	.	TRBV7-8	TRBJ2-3	CASRPFWGTDTQYF	TGTGCCAGCAGACCGTTCTGGGGCACAGATACGCAGTATTTT
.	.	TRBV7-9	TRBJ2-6	CASSHLTGILSGANVLTF	TGTGCCAGCAGCCATCTGACAGGTATTCTCTCTGGGGCCAACGTCCTGACTTTC
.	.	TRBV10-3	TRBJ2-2	CAISGTTGELFF	TGTGCCATCAGCGGGACCACCGGGGAGCTGTTTTTT
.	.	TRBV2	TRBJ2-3	CASSRGLDTQYF	TGTGCCAGCAGCAGAGGGTTGGATACGCAGTATTTT
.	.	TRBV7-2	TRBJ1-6	CASSLAGYNSPLHF	TGTGCCAGCAGCTTAGCAGGGTATAATTCACCCCTCCACTTT
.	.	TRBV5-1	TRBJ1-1	CASSLDGVNTEAFF	TGCGCCAGCAGCCTGGACGGAGTGAACACTGAAGCTTTCTTT
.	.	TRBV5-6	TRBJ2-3	CASSAGSTDTQYF	TGTGCCAGCAGCGCCGGCAGCACAGATACGCAGTATTTT
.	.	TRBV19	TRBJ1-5	CASNFAGGSQPQHF	TGTGCCAGTAATTTTGCCGGGGGCAGTCAGCCCCAGCATTTT
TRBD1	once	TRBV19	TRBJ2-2	CASNPYTGTGNTGELFF	TGTGCCAGTAACCCATACACCGGGACAGGGAACACCGGGGAGCTGTTTTTT
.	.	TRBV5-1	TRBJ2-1	CASSLEQTSNEQFF	TGCGCCAGCAGCTTGGAACAGACAAGCAATGAGCAGTTCTTC
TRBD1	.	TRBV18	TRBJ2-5	CASSQDRGSKTQYF	TGTGCCAGCTCACAGGACAGGGGGTCGAAGACCCAGTACTTC
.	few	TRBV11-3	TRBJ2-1	CASSLVGTEQFF	TGTGCCAGCAGCTTAGTGGGGACTGAGCAGTTCTTC
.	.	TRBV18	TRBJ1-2	CASSVLDYGYTF	TGTGCCAGCTCTGTCCTCGATTATGGCTACACCTTC
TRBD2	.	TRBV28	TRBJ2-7	CASSLAEGYEQYF	TGTGCCAGCAGTCTAGCGGAGGGCTACGAGCAGTACTTC